The clone carrying this TCR beta chain was counted only a few times. What it binds is not known. At the time of sampling, donors were nominally healthy, though unrecorded immune exposures were likely. This sample was taken from a study of cytomegalovirus exposure and HLA in healthy donors. The PCR had 60 Vbeta and 13 Jbeta primers. Per the original data handling: Among the unique TCR beta chains that a later analysis counted, about 79 million in all, roughly 11 million were shared. Method: immunoSEQ multiplex PCR; TCRdb's copy keeps in-frame clones and lacks some. From that table come the V and J calls and clone size; the DNA was used to work out D and trimming. The sample lists approximately 240,000 clones, more than 85% seen once, with 0.9% to 1.1% in the top ten. Study results and caveats: Previous analysis showed most TCR beta V segments were productive about 87% or about 30% of the time.

Sequencing was done on a sample of PBMCs. The receptor's source is a woman under 30 in good health and CMV-seronegative.

CDR3 coding DNA: TGTGCCAGCAGCCAATATGGAGGTTTTGAAGCTTTCTTT. Its translation is CASSQYGGFEAFF. The chain couples TRBV14 to TRBJ1-1; D uncertain. The CDR3 extends over 13 amino acids. The V and J ends lost 2 bases and 7 bases respectively, with 11 bases between them. Looked up from germline, CDR1 is SGHDN and CDR2 is FVKESK.